In its sample, the clone carrying this TCR beta chain was seen a few times. This entry belongs to a study of patients and donors after allogeneic stem cell transplantation. V dropped 1 base and J dropped 5 bases, with 26 bases sitting between them. There are 19 residues in the CDR3. CDR1 and CDR2 from the germline V gene are LGHDT and YNNKEL (reference sequence). TCRdb re-called the RT-PCR reads through MiXCR, storing one row per CDR3 protein. The data contain about 160,000 distinct CDR3 sequences, 24% of them singletons. Sample: blood, either unsorted or a sorted T cell fraction (not recorded which). The receptor's source is a human donor who was either an allogeneic HSCT recipient or a stem cell or donor lymphocyte infusion donor (not recorded which). It is not recorded whose cells these are; they may come from a transplant donor. The chain combines TRBV3-1 with TRBJ1-1; the D gene is possibly TRBD1 (6 bases). DNA for the CDR3: TGTGCCAGCAGCCAAGCCCCAGCCACACCCTTCAGAGGGGGAACTGAAGCTTTCTTT. Its protein is CASSQAPATPFRGGTEAFF. The full variable domain, in which reference TRBV3-1 and TRBJ1-1 provide the parts outside the CDR3, is DTAVSQTPKYLVTQMGNDKSIKCEQNLGHDTMYWYKQDSKKFLKIMFSYNNKELIINETVPNRFSPKSPDKAHLNLHINSLELGDSAVYFCASSQAPATPFRGGTEAFFGQGTRLTVV.